The 28 T cell receptor beta chains in this list originate from one sample, sequenced in a study of regulatory T cells in long-lasting Graves disease. Investigators prepared the TCR beta libraries by applying iRepertoire HTBI primers and Arm-PCR of CDR3 regions. MiXCR, run by TCRdb on the multiplex PCR reads, gives a single entry per CDR3 protein. Of a few hundred thousand distinct CDR3 sequences listed, over 15% were seen once; the top ten hold about 32%. Time point denoted: newly diagnosed GD, antithyroid drugs for less than 3 months. RNA isolated from PBMCs was used to make the TCR library. This sample also belongs to another study, concerning T cells in Graves' hyperthyroidism and ophthalmopathy.

Specimen: peripheral blood mononuclear cells (PBMCs), collected at new diagnosis, from a patient treated with antithyroid drugs. All receptors come from a man aged 40-55 years with Graves disease.

This clonotype showed up many times. As DNA, the CDR3 is TGTGCCAGCAGCCTAGACCGAGGGGGCATTGTAAATGGCTACACCTTC. Translation gives CASSLDRGGIVNGYTF. The chain recombines TRBV7-9 with TRBJ1-2; TRBD1 matches at 7 bases. J was trimmed by 6 bases and V by 5 bases; bases with no gene match: 15. CDR3 size: 16 residues. From germline, CDR1 is SEHNR and CDR2 FQNEAQ (reference sequence).

The table lists this clonotype with a few counts. A read error may produce the germline difference seen at one junction end. The rearrangement uses TRBV7-7 and TRBJ2-1, with 10 bases aligning to TRBD1. Per the germline V gene, CDR1 is SSHAT and CDR2 is FNYEAQ (reference sequence). This CDR3 is built from 15 residues. The DNA for the CDR3 is TGTGCTAGCAGCGCGGGACAGGGGAGCCACAATGAGCAGTTCTTC. Amino acid sequence: CASSAGQGSHNEQFF.

This clonotype was detected ten times or more. The chain recombines TRBV12-3 or TRBV12-4 with TRBJ1-1, with no clear D. The length of the CDR3 is 13 residues. The V gene lost 6 bases and the J gene lost 3 bases, with 11 bases spanning the gap. The DNA of the CDR3 is TGTGCCAGCAGGCACAAAAGGGACACTGAAGCTTTCTTT. Translation gives CASRHKRDTEAFF.

This clonotype has at least ten counts. The gene calls are TRBV27 and TRBJ1-5; TRBD1 is a possible D gene (6 bases). This CDR3 spans 14 amino acids. Germline V CDR1 and CDR2: MNHEY, SMNVEV (reference sequence). V lost 3 bases, J lost 4 bases, and 10 bases lay in between. CDR3 DNA: TGTGCCAGCAGTTTGGGACATGGGAATCAGCCCCAGCATTTT. Its translation: CASSLGHGNQPQHF.

The gene calls are TRBV5-5 and TRBJ2-7; D remains ambiguous. Germline CDR1 and CDR2: SGHKS and YYEKEE (reference sequence). The CDR3 covers 14 residues. V lost 2 bases, J lost 0 bases, and 9 bases lay in between. CDR3 region: CASSFASHSYEQYF. The CDR3 nucleotides are TGTGCCAGCAGCTTCGCCAGTCACTCCTACGAGCAGTACTTC.

This clonotype was seen many times. This sequence joins TRBV28 and TRBJ2-5; D possibly corresponds to TRBD2 (6 bases). Trimming shortened V by 4 bases and J by 1 base, and 19 bases separated the two germline ends. Germline values: CDR1 MDHEN, CDR2 SYDVKM. This CDR3 contains 17 residues. The CDR3 sequence: CASSSGMRDLFQETQYF. The CDR3 nucleotides are TGTGCCAGCAGTTCGGGGATGCGGGATCTCTTCCAAGAGACCCAGTACTTC. Full variable domain (missing parts from reference TRBV28 and TRBJ2-5): DVKVTQSSRYLVKRTGEKVFLECVQDMDHENMFWYRQDPGLGLRLIYFSYDVKMKEKGDIPEGYSVSREKKERFSLILESASTNQTSMYLCASSSGMRDLFQETQYFGPGTRLLVL.

This clonotype was seen repeatedly, ten times or more. The gene calls are TRBV2 and TRBJ2-7, with 8 bases aligning to TRBD1. This CDR3 is built from 13 residues. Germline loops: CDR1 SNHLY, CDR2 FYNNEI. V was pared by 5 bases and J by 7 bases, with 7 bases of the junction left unmatched. The CDR3 here is CASSYQGAGEQYF. For the CDR3, the DNA is TGTGCCAGCAGTTATCAGGGGGCAGGGGAGCAGTACTTC.

This clonotype was counted ten times or more. The gene calls are TRBV28 and TRBJ2-3, with 7 bases identical to TRBD2. Germline V gene sequence: CDR1 MDHEN, CDR2 SYDVKM. The CDR3 sequence is 12 residues long. V lost 7 bases and J lost 9; bases outside the gene matches: 7. The CDR3 sequence is CASTALGGTQYF. In DNA form, the CDR3 reads TGTGCCAGCACTGCCCTGGGAGGGACGCAGTATTTT.

This clonotype was detected ten times or more. This chain joins TRBV28 and TRBJ1-4, with D possibly being TRBD1 (6 bases). Trimming stripped 8 bases from V and 6 bases from J, with 13 bases between. The germline V gene encodes CDR1 MDHEN and CDR2 SYDVKM. The CDR3 is made up of 13 amino acids. The DNA for the CDR3 is TGTGCCAGCTCGGGGGGCGTAGATGAAAAACTGTTTTTT. Amino acid sequence: CASSGGVDEKLFF.

This chain joins TRBV7-2 and TRBJ2-5; D is uncertain. CDR1 is SGHTA, CDR2 FQGNSA, per germline. V lost 9 bases and J lost 7, with 21 bases in between. CDR3 length: 14 residues. The CDR3 is CASSIPGSPGTQYF. As DNA, the CDR3 is TGTGCCAGTAGTATACCCGGGTCCCCCGGGACCCAGTACTTC. The full variable domain, with the rest looked up from reference TRBV7-2 and TRBJ2-5, is GAGVSQSPSNKVTEKGKDVELRCDPISGHTALYWYRQSLGQGLEFLIYFQGNSAPDKSGLPSDRFSAERTGGSVSTLTIQRTQQEDSAVYLCASSIPGSPGTQYFGPGTRLLVL.

The chain uses TRBV20-1 and TRBJ1-2; maybe TRBD1 (6 bases). V was cut by 5 bases and J by 4 bases, with 14 bases left in between. The CDR3 runs to 13 residues. Per germline, CDR1 DFQATT and CDR2 SNEGSKA (reference sequence). The CDR3: CSARKTGLYGYTF. Here the CDR3 DNA reads TGCAGTGCTCGAAAGACAGGACTCTATGGCTACACCTTC.

In this sample, this clonotype turned up many times. The chain employs TRBV7-2 and TRBJ2-3; 11 nucleotides align to TRBD2. With 5 bases clipped from V and 6 bases from J, the junction kept 7 bases outside the gene matches. The length of the CDR3 is 15 residues. Per the germline V gene, CDR1 is SGHTA and CDR2 is FQGNSA. CDR3: CASSRRLAGLDTQYF. In DNA, the CDR3 is TGTGCCAGCAGCCGTCGACTAGCGGGGCTGGATACGCAGTATTTT.

This clonotype showed up many times. This chain joins TRBV2 and TRBJ2-2; a weak D match, TRBD1 (6 bases). CDR1 SNHLY and CDR2 FYNNEI come from the germline V gene. The V and J ends lost 4 bases and 1 base respectively, with 7 bases between them. The length of the CDR3 is 14 residues. CDR3 sequence: CASSAQGNTGELFF. For the CDR3, the DNA is TGTGCCAGCAGTGCACAGGGGAACACCGGGGAGCTGTTTTTT.

V gene TRBV15 combines with J gene TRBJ2-7; 8 bases are shared with TRBD2. The DNA end favors TRBJ2-1, so the J call may be wrong. Germline assignment: CDR1 LNHNV and CDR2 YYDKDF (reference sequence). This CDR3 has 15 residues. CDR3 sequence (DNA): TGTGCCACCAGCAGGACTAGCGCACCTTCCTACGAGCAGTTCTTC. Translated, it gives CATSRTSAPSYEQFF.

This clonotype occurred a few times. A much larger clone is a single base away; this may be a read error. The chain links TRBV20-1 to TRBJ2-5; D is ambiguous. CDR1 DFQATT and CDR2 SNEGSKA come from the germline V gene (reference sequence). This CDR3 has 12 residues. DNA for the CDR3: TGCAGTGCTAGCGTCTACCAAGAGGCCCAGTACTTC. Protein sequence: CSASVYQEAQYF.

This sequence joins TRBV12-3 or TRBV12-4 and TRBJ1-1; TRBD1 is a possible D gene (6 bases). The V and J ends lost 5 bases and 4 bases respectively, with 14 bases between them. CDR3 length: 14 residues. The CDR3 loop is CASSSRGGGTEAFF. CDR3 DNA sequence: TGTGCCAGCAGTAGCAGGGGTGGTGGCACTGAAGCTTTCTTT.

This clonotype has a count of ten or more. This sequence joins TRBV20-1 and TRBJ1-5; D call uncertain. Trimming removed 6 bases at V and 4 bases at J, with 13 bases between. CDR1 DFQATT and CDR2 SNEGSKA come from the germline V gene (reference sequence). The CDR3 is 13 amino acids. The CDR3 reads CSATKGPNQPQHF. In DNA, the CDR3 is TGCAGTGCCACTAAAGGCCCAAATCAGCCCCAGCATTTT.

This clonotype was counted at least ten times. The rearrangement uses TRBV18 and TRBJ1-1; D not resolved. The germline V and J ends were trimmed by 3 bases and 3 bases, with 14 bases remaining between them. This CDR3 is 15 amino acids long. In germline, CDR1 is KGHSH, CDR2 LQKENI. The chain's CDR3 is CASSPPSGSYTEAFF. The CDR3 DNA is TGTGCCAGCTCACCCCCGAGTGGCAGTTACACTGAAGCTTTCTTT.

The genes are TRBV6-2 or TRBV6-3 and TRBJ2-7, with D possibly being TRBD1 or TRBD2 (5 bases each). The CDR3 has 14 amino acids. V shed 8 bases and J shed 2 bases, with 16 bases lying between them. The germline CDR1 and CDR2 sequences are MNHEY and SVGEGT. CDR3 loop: CASGRQSGTYEQYF. The CDR3 region has the DNA TGTGCCAGCGGGAGACAGAGTGGGACCTACGAGCAGTACTTC.

This clonotype was detected ten times or more. The J gene is TRBJ2-5, the V gene TRBV2, with TRBD1 as a possible D gene (6 bases). CDR3 length equals 14 residues. Deletions cut 6 bases from V and 5 bases from J, with 16 bases between. In germline, CDR1 is SNHLY, CDR2 FYNNEI. The chain's CDR3 is CASRFAGAVETQYF. CDR3 nucleotides: TGTGCCAGCAGATTCGCAGGGGCGGTGGAGACCCAGTACTTC.

This clonotype was recorded at least ten times. This chain links TRBV2 with TRBJ2-3, with 8 positions matching TRBD2. J lost 1 base, V lost 4 bases, and 4 bases had no gene match. This CDR3 region has 15 residues. The germline V gene has CDR1 SNHLY and CDR2 FYNNEI. The CDR3 sequence: CASSAGAGGTDTQYF. The CDR3 region has the DNA TGTGCCAGCAGTGCGGGAGCGGGGGGCACAGATACGCAGTATTTT.

V usage is TRBV4-2 and J usage is TRBJ2-7; 9 nucleotides match TRBD1. The CDR3 covers 14 residues. Germline lookup yields CDR1 LGHNA and CDR2 YNFKEQ. V lost 4 bases and J lost 5; bases outside the gene matches: 6. The CDR3 loop reads CASSRQGQGDEQYF. CDR3 DNA: TGTGCCAGCAGCCGACAGGGACAGGGAGACGAGCAGTACTTC.

This chain joins TRBV12-3 or TRBV12-4 and TRBJ2-3; D is uncertain. The V end lost 0 bases, the J end lost 2 bases, and 12 bases lay between the germline ends. The CDR3 runs 16 residues. This CDR3 is CASSLAHRAPTDTQYF. The DNA of the CDR3 is TGTGCCAGCAGTTTAGCGCACCGGGCACCCACAGATACGCAGTATTTT.

Ten or more counts support this clonotype. This chain links TRBV18 with TRBJ1-1, with unresolved D. This CDR3 has 13 amino acids. V was shortened by 3 bases and J by 7 bases, with 12 bases between the two germline ends. The germline V gene encodes CDR1 KGHSH and CDR2 LQKENI. As DNA, the CDR3 is TGTGCCAGCTCACCCGCTTCGGGCCGTGAAGCTTTCTTT. This encodes CASSPASGREAFF. Together with reference TRBV18 and TRBJ1-1, the CDR3 gives the full variable domain: NAGVMQNPRHLVRRRGQEARLRCSPMKGHSHVYWYRQLPEEGLKFMVYLQKENIIDESGMPKERFSAEFPKEGPSILRIQQVVRGDSAAYFCASSPASGREAFFGQGTRLTVV.

Note on this clonotype: A much larger clone differs by one base, so this may be a read error. This chain connects TRBV6-1 to TRBJ2-3; TRBD1 matches 8 bases. The trim removed 6 bases at V and 5 bases at J, leaving 4 bases unmatched. Germline CDR1 reads MNHNS; CDR2 reads SASEGT. This CDR3 spans 13 amino acids. The CDR3 loop reads CASSRGQGDTQYF. Written as DNA, the CDR3 is TGTGCCAGCAGCCGAGGACAGGGAGATACGCAGTATTTT.

This clonotype was detected many times. The chain has TRBV6-2 or TRBV6-3 and TRBJ1-6; a weak D match, TRBD1 (6 bases). There are 16 residues in the CDR3. The V gene lost 6 bases and the J gene lost 8 bases, with 20 bases spanning the gap. Germline V gene data show CDR1 as MNHEY and CDR2 as SVGEGT. CDR3 sequence: CASSRAGGRGYSPLHF. The CDR3 DNA sequence: TGTGCCAGCAGCCGAGCCGGGGGGCGCGGCTATTCACCCCTCCACTTT.

The V and J genes are TRBV30 and TRBJ2-5, with 8 positions matching TRBD1. V trimming: 0 bases; J trimming: 6 bases; junction bases outside the gene matches: 3. Germline CDR1 reads GTSNPN; CDR2 reads SVGIG (reference sequence). This CDR3 has 13 residues. The CDR3 here is CAWSVRTGQTQYF. The DNA for the CDR3 is TGTGCCTGGAGTGTAAGGACAGGGCAGACCCAGTACTTC.

This clonotype was recorded at least ten times. V is TRBV20-1 and J is TRBJ1-5; TRBD1 matches 7 bases. Germline V gives CDR1 DFQATT, CDR2 SNEGSKA (reference sequence). This CDR3 contains 15 residues. J lost 7 bases, V lost 6 bases, and 15 bases had no gene match. CDR3 nucleotide sequence: TGCAGTGCAACGAACCCACCGGGACAGAGACAGCCCCAGCATTTT. It codes for CSATNPPGQRQPQHF.